What follows is one T cell receptor (beta chain) and its context. The antigen is unknown. TCRdb called the 5' RACE reads again in MiXCR, with one record for every CDR3 protein. Counted here are approximately 490,000 distinct CDR3 sequences, 20% to 25% occurring once; the ten biggest clones make up approximately 0.5%. The CDR3 sequence is 13 residues long. The V gene lost 6 bases and the J gene lost 1 base, with 11 bases spanning the gap. Germline values: CDR1 DFQATT, CDR2 SNEGSKA (reference sequence). The data are from a study of identical twins. General study findings and limits: Models underestimated out-of-frame TCR alpha sharing in monozygotic twins. With abundant cord blood beta clonotypes, insertions were fewer; memory repertoires showed no such pattern. Conclusions came from cross-sectional statistical analysis, not from following the same donors.

The sample also formed part of further work on yellow fever vaccine responses in identical twins.

What was sequenced was CD4+ T cells sorted from blood. The chain joins TRBV20-1 to TRBJ2-3; no clear D gene. This clonotype originated in a young woman in good health. CDR3 sequence (DNA): TGCAGTGCCCCCACCTCACGCACAGATACGCAGTATTTT. It specifies CSAPTSRTDTQYF.